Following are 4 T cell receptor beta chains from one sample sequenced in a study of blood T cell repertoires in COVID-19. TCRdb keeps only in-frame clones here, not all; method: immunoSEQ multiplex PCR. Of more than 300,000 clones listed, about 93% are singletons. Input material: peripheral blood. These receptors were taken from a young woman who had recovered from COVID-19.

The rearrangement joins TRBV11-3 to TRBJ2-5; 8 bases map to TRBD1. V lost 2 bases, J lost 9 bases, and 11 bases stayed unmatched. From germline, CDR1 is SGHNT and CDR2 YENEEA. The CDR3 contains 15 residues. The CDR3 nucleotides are TGTGCCAGCAGCTTAAGGGGGACAGGACCCGGGGCCCAGTACTTC. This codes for CASSLRGTGPGAQYF. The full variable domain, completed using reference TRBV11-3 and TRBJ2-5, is EAGVVQSPRYKIIEKKQPVAFWCNPISGHNTLYWYLQNLGQGPELLIRYENEEAVDDSQLPKDRFSAERLKGVDSTLKIQPAELGDSAVYLCASSLRGTGPGAQYFGPGTRLLVL.

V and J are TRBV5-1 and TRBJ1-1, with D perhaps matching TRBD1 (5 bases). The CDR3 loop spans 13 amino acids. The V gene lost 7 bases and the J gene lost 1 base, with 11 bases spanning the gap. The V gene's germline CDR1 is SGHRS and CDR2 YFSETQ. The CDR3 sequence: CASRDQGNTEAFF. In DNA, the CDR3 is TGCGCCAGCCGAGACCAGGGGAACACTGAAGCTTTCTTT.

The CDR3 protein is CASSSKGAGNEKLFF. The CDR3 DNA is TGTGCCAGTAGTTCCAAGGGGGCGGGAAATGAAAAACTGTTTTTT. The rearrangement joins TRBV19 to TRBJ1-4, with 7 bases lining up with TRBD1. With 5 bases clipped from V and 5 bases from J, the junction kept 8 bases outside the gene matches. The CDR3 totals 15 residues. The germline CDR1 and CDR2 sequences are LNHDA and SQIVND (reference sequence).

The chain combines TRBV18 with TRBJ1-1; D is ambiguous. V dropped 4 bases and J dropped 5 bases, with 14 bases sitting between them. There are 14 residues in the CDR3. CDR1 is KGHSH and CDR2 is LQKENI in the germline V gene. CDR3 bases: TGTGCCAGCTCACTCCAGACACATGAAACTGAAGCTTTCTTT. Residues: CASSLQTHETEAFF.